This TCR beta chain emerged from a study of blood T cell repertoires in COVID-19. Overall study: Spain, Italy and the United States supplied samples that represented acute and convalescent COVID-19. The cDNA or gDNA used as material had been derived from T cells, B-cell-depleted T cells, or PBMCs.

In the original workflow: Reference gene primer amplification in the assay estimated nucleated cell counts. Repertoires were generated with immunoSEQ multiplex PCR, while TCRdb's copy carries only in-frame clones and drops some. The DNA gave D and trimming, while V, J and clone size come from that table. The data contain 390,000 or so clones, roughly 85% of them singletons. Germline V gives CDR1 SGHAT, CDR2 FQNNGV. The CDR3 runs 14 residues. V was clipped by 4 bases and J by 5 bases, with 15 bases between them. The specimen sequenced was peripheral blood. This receptor was taken from a woman between 25 and 40 years old with active or convalescent COVID-19. The chain employs TRBV11-2 and TRBJ2-7, with a possible D match to TRBD1 (6 bases). The CDR3 reads CASSWGQGNDEQYF. In DNA form, the CDR3 reads TGTGCCAGCAGCTGGGGGCAGGGTAACGACGAGCAGTACTTC.